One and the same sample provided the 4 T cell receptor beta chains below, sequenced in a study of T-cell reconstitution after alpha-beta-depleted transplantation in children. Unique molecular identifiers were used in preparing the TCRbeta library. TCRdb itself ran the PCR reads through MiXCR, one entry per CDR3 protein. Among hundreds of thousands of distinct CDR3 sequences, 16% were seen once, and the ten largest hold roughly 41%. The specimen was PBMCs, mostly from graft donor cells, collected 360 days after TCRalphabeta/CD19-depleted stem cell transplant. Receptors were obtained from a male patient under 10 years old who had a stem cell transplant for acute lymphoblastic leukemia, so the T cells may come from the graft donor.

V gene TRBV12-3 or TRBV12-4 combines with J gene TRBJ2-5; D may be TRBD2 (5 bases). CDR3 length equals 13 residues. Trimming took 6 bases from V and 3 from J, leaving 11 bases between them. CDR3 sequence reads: CASSPLGEETQYF. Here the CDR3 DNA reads TGTGCCAGCAGCCCACTCGGGGAAGAGACCCAGTACTTC.

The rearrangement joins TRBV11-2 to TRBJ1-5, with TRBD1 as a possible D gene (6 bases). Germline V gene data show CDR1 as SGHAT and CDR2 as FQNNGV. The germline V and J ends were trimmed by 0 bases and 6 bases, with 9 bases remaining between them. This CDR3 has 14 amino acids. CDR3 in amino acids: CASSLEQGTQPQHF. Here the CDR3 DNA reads TGTGCCAGCAGCTTAGAACAGGGCACTCAGCCCCAGCATTTT.

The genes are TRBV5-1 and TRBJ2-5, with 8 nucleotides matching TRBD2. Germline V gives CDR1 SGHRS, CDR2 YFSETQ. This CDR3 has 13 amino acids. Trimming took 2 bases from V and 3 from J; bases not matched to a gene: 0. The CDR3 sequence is CASSFSGKETQYF. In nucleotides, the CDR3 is TGCGCCAGCAGCTTTAGCGGGAAAGAGACCCAGTACTTC.

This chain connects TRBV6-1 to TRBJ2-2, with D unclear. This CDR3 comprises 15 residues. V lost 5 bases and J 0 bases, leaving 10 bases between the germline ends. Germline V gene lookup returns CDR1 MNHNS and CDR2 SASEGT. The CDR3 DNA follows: TGTGCCAGCAGTACGGAGTTCGCGAACACCGGGGAGCTGTTTTTT. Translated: CASSTEFANTGELFF.